A selection of T cell receptor beta chains follows, all from one sample in a study of blood T cell repertoires in COVID-19. Libraries were prepared by immunoSEQ multiplex PCR; TCRdb keeps only in-frame clonotypes and omits some of them. The table records 250,000 to 350,000 clones, around 90% of them present only once. Source material: PBMCs or T cells enriched from blood (not recorded which). These receptors were collected from a woman aged 25-40 years who had recovered from COVID-19. CDR3s include the opening cysteine and the closing phenylalanine or tryptophan. D genes are given only for firm matches. The size field is filled for only some rows; it gives once, few, many or a size class.

d_call,v_call,clone_size,j_call,cdr3_aa,cdr3_nt
NA,TRBV25-1,NA,TRBJ1-2,CASSEFETDYGYTF,TGTGCCAGCAGTGAATTTGAGACAGACTATGGCTACACCTTC
NA,TRBV29-1,NA,TRBJ2-1,CSVEGGWGILREQFF,TGCAGCGTTGAAGGCGGTTGGGGCATTCTGAGGGAGCAGTTCTTC
TRBD2,TRBV27,NA,TRBJ2-3,CASRLSPTSADFSSTDTQYF,TGTGCCAGCCGTTTGAGCCCGACTAGCGCAGATTTTTCTAGCACAGATACGCAGTATTTT
TRBD1,TRBV7-9,NA,TRBJ2-1,CASSLRQGVRVNEQFF,TGTGCCAGCAGCTTACGACAGGGCGTTCGTGTCAATGAGCAGTTCTTC
TRBD1,TRBV6-5,NA,TRBJ2-5,CASSGSSGTEETQYF,TGTGCCAGCAGCGGCTCCTCGGGGACAGAAGAGACCCAGTACTTC
NA,TRBV4-2,NA,TRBJ1-4,CASSQVFTRTLGADEKLFF,TGTGCCAGCAGCCAAGTCTTTACCCGAACCCTGGGAGCAGATGAAAAACTGTTTTTT
NA,TRBV9,NA,TRBJ2-7,CASSVAEGYEQYF,TGTGCCAGCAGCGTAGCTGAGGGCTACGAGCAGTACTTC
TRBD1,TRBV5-4,NA,TRBJ1-1,CASSLQGVRNTEAFF,TGTGCCAGCAGCTTGCAGGGGGTCCGGAACACTGAAGCTTTCTTT
NA,TRBV2,NA,TRBJ2-7,CASSEAGRGSYEQYF,TGTGCCAGCAGTGAGGCTGGCAGGGGCTCCTACGAGCAGTACTTC
TRBD1,TRBV4-3,once,TRBJ2-7,CASSQAAWDSSYEQYF,TGCGCCAGCAGCCAGGCTGCCTGGGACAGCTCCTACGAGCAGTACTTC
TRBD1,TRBV24-1,NA,TRBJ1-5,CATSALRTGLSQPQHF,TGTGCCACCAGTGCCCTAAGGACAGGGCTGAGCCAGCCCCAGCATTTT
TRBD1,TRBV6-2/TRBV6-3,NA,TRBJ1-1,CASSYSGTGFTEAFF,TGTGCCAGCAGTTACTCAGGGACAGGGTTTACTGAAGCTTTCTTT
TRBD1,TRBV9,NA,TRBJ1-1,CASTRDRLLDGMNTEAFF,TGTGCCAGCACTCGGGACAGGTTACTAGATGGCATGAACACTGAAGCTTTCTTT
NA,TRBV27,NA,TRBJ1-1,CASSFPGNTEAFF,TGTGCCAGCAGTTTCCCCGGGAACACTGAAGCTTTCTTT
TRBD2,TRBV11-1,NA,TRBJ2-1,CASSLGLAGDGNEQFF,TGTGCCAGCAGCCTGGGACTAGCGGGAGATGGAAATGAGCAGTTCTTC
NA,TRBV5-1,NA,TRBJ2-3,CASSLVGGGDTQYF,TGCGCCAGCAGCTTGGTGGGGGGAGGAGATACGCAGTATTTT
NA,TRBV28,NA,TRBJ1-2,CASTSDIPPYGYTF,TGTGCCAGCACCTCGGACATTCCCCCCTATGGCTACACCTTC
TRBD1,TRBV27,NA,TRBJ2-7,CASSSRGGQGILLYEQYF,TGTGCCAGCAGTTCACGTGGTGGACAGGGAATACTTCTCTACGAGCAGTACTTC
NA,TRBV7-9,NA,TRBJ1-1,CASSPRTANTEAFF,TGTGCCAGCAGCCCCAGGACAGCGAACACTGAAGCTTTCTTT
NA,TRBV28,NA,TRBJ1-3,CASSSPAGPTPGNTIYF,TGTGCCAGCAGTTCCCCCGCAGGGCCTACCCCCGGAAACACCATATATTTT
NA,TRBV18,NA,TRBJ2-5,CASSPDRSQTQYF,TGTGCCAGCTCACCGGACAGATCACAGACCCAGTACTTC
NA,TRBV20-1,NA,TRBJ2-1,CSALEYNEQFF,TGCAGTGCTCTCGAGTACAATGAGCAGTTCTTC
NA,TRBV2,NA,TRBJ1-5,CASSQGRDQPQHF,TGTGCCAGCAGCCAGGGGAGGGATCAGCCCCAGCATTTT
NA,TRBV27,NA,TRBJ2-1,CASSGTRTSYNEQFF,TGTGCCAGCAGTGGAACTAGGACCTCCTACAATGAGCAGTTCTTC
NA,TRBV19,NA,TRBJ1-5,CASQIDRWGNQPQHF,TGTGCCAGCCAAATCGACAGGTGGGGCAATCAGCCCCAGCATTTT
TRBD1,TRBV30,NA,TRBJ1-2,CAWSPGTGKGYTF,TGTGCCTGGAGTCCCGGGACAGGGAAAGGCTACACCTTC
TRBD1,TRBV5-1,NA,TRBJ1-5,CASSYGDRLSNQPQHF,TGCGCCAGCAGCTATGGGGACAGGCTTAGCAATCAGCCCCAGCATTTT
TRBD1,TRBV3-1/TRBV3-2,NA,TRBJ1-2,CASSQEGTGLRSTF,TGTGCCAGCAGCCAAGAAGGGACAGGGCTAAGAAGCACCTTC
NA,TRBV5-4,NA,TRBJ1-1,CASSLESRRNTEAFF,TGTGCCAGCAGCTTGGAATCAAGGAGGAACACTGAAGCTTTCTTT
NA,TRBV10-3,NA,TRBJ1-2,CAISESTGMGGYTF,TGTGCCATCAGTGAGTCGACCGGGATGGGAGGCTACACCTTC